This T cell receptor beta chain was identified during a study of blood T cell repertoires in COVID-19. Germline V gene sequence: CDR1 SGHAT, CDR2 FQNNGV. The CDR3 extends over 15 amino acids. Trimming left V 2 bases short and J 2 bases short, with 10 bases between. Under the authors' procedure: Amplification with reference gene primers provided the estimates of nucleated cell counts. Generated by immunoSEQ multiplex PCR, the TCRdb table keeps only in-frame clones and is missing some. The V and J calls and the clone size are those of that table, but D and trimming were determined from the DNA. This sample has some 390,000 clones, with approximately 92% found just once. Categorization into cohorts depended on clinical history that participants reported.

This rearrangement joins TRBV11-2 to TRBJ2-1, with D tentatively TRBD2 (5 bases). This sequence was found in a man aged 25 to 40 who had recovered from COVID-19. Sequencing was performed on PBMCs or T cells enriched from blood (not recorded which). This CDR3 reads CASSLRSAAYNEQFF. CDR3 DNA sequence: TGTGCCAGCAGCTTAAGATCAGCGGCCTACAATGAGCAGTTCTTC.